This section outlines one T cell receptor (beta chain) sequence together with its context. The CDR3 has 14 amino acids. Germline CDR1 and CDR2: MGHDK and SYGVNS. Trimming pared 3 bases from V and 7 bases from J, leaving 13 bases between. This entry comes from a study of blood T cell repertoires in COVID-19. Study-level background: COVID-19 samples, acute and convalescent, were from the United States, Italy and Spain. Sources were T cells, B-cell-depleted T cells, or PBMCs; the material itself was cDNA or gDNA.

Authors' analysis steps: Nucleated cell number was recorded as an estimate derived from reference gene primer amplification. Produced via immunoSEQ multiplex PCR; TCRdb's table is partial and in-frame only. The V and J calls and clone size are taken from that table; D and trimming were inferred from the DNA. The sample has 250,000 to 300,000 clones; roughly 80% are singletons. The V and J genes are TRBV25-1 and TRBJ1-5, with unresolved D. The TCR was taken from a man between 60 and 70 years old who had recovered from COVID-19. Material for sequencing was peripheral blood. CDR3 region: CASSDGGSRQPQHF. Written as DNA, the CDR3 is TGTGCCAGCAGTGATGGCGGATCAAGGCAGCCCCAGCATTTT. Full variable domain (remainder filled in from reference TRBV25-1 and TRBJ1-5): EADIYQTPRYLVIGTGKKITLECSQTMGHDKMYWYQQDPGMELHLIHYSYGVNSTEKGDLSSESTVSRIRTEHFPLTLESARPSHTSQYLCASSDGGSRQPQHFGDGTRLSIL.